The clone carrying this T cell receptor (beta chain) came up once. No antigen is known for it. The entry originates in a study of T cell responses to AZD1222 COVID-19 vaccine. Overall study: Pooling of second doses given at about 4 or about 12 weeks was done. Whole-study findings and limits: No repertoire was sampled before or during the peak T cell response, only after it. Spike-specific TCR repertoires showed rising breadth and depth after two AZD1222 doses. Females outnumbered males among donors, who were mostly white British; clonal diversity was possibly underestimated.

V was cut by 10 bases and J by 2 bases, with 15 bases left in between. Germline V gene data show CDR1 as MNHEY and CDR2 as SVGAGI. This CDR3 is built from 14 residues. Using immunoSEQ multiplex PCR, the repertoire was profiled, and TCRdb retains in-frame clones only, with some absent. The profile covers about 97,000 clones, with 75% to 90% appearing a single time and about 7.8% taken by the ten largest. The sample in question was peripheral blood, obtained on day 0 of AZD1222 vaccination. V is TRBV6-5 and J is TRBJ2-1; tentative D call: TRBD1 (6 bases). This TCR was sampled from an adult in good health. CDR3 DNA sequence: TGTGCCATTCAAATAGGGGGTACCTACAATGAGCAGTTCTTC. Its translation is CAIQIGGTYNEQFF.